This T cell receptor beta chain comes out of a study of neurological immune-mediated disorders. This clonotype was seen at least ten times. TCRdb re-derived calls from the 5' RACE reads in MiXCR, one entry per CDR3 protein. Of 50,000 to 60,000 distinct CDR3 sequences in the sample, over 3.5% were seen once. Sequencing was done on a sample of CD4+ T cells from blood. The TCR originated in a woman aged 40 to 55 with multiple sclerosis.

The CDR3 spells CSARDGWTF. The CDR3 DNA sequence: TGCAGTGCTAGAGATGGGTGGACCTTC. This chain joins TRBV20-1 and TRBJ1-2; unclear D gene. Per germline, CDR1 DFQATT and CDR2 SNEGSKA (reference sequence). V gave up 0 bases and J gave up 14 bases, with 7 bases separating them. The CDR3 covers 9 residues.